The sequence of this TCR beta chain was determined in a study of blood T cells in healthy people across ages. Sample-barcoded 5' priming and a J-beta primer mix drove a second PCR of roughly 7 to 11 cycles. TCRdb reanalysed the 5' RACE reads using MiXCR and keeps one entry per CDR3 protein. Of fewer than 1.5 million distinct CDR3 sequences listed, about 40% are singletons. V lost 5 bases, J lost 3 bases, and 16 bases lay in between. CDR3 length equals 15 residues. Germline lookup yields CDR1 SGHVS and CDR2 FQNEAQ. The clonotype originates from a woman aged 18-29 years in good health. Sequencing was carried out using blood. This chain joins TRBV7-8 and TRBJ2-5, with a tentative D call TRBD1 (6 bases). The CDR3 region has the DNA TGTGCCAGCAGCCCCCGGACCTACAGGGAAGAGACCCAGTACTTC. Residues: CASSPRTYREETQYF.